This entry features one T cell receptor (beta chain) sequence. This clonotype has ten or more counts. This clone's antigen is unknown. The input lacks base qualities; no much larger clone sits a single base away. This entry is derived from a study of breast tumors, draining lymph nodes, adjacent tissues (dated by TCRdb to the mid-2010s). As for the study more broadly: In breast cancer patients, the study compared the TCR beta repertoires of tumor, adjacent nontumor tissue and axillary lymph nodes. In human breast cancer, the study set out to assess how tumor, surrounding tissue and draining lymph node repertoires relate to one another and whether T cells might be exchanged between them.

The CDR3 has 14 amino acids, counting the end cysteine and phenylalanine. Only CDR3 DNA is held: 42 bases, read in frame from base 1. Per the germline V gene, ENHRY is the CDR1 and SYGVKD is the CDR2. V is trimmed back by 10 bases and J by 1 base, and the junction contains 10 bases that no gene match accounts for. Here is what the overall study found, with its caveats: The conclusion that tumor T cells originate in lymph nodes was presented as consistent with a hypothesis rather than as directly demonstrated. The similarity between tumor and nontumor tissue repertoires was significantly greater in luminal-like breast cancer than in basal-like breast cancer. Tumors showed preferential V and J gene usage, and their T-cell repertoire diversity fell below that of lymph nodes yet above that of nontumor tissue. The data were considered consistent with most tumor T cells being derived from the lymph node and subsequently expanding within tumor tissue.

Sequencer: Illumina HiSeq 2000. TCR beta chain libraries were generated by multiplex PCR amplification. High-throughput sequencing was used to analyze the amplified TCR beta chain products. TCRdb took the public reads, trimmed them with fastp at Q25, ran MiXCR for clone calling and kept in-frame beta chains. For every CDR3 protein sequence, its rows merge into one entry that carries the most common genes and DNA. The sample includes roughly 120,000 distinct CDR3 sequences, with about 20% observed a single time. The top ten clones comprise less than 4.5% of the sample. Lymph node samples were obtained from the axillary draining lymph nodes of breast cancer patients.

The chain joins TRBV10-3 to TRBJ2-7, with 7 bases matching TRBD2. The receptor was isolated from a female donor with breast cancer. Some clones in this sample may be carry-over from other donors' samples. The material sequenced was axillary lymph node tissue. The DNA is TGTGCCACGGGGCGTGGCGGGAGATCCTACGAGCAGTACTTC. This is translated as CATGRGGRSYEQYF.